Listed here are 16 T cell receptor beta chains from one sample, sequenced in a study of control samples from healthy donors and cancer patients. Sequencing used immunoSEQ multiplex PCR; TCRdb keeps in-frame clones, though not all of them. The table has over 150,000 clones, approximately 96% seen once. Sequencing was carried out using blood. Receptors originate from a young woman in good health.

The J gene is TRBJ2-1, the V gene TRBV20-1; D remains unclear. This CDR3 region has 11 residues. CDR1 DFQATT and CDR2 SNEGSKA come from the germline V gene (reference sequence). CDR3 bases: TGCAGCGCACAGCGAAACAATGAGCAGTTCTTC. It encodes CSAQRNNEQFF.

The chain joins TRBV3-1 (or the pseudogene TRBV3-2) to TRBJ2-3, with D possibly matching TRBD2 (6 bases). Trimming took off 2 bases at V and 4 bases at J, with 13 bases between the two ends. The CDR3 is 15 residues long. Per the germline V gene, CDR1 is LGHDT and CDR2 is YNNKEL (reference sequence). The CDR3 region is CASSQPGLDSDTQYF. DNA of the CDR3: TGTGCCAGCAGCCAACCGGGACTGGACTCAGATACGCAGTATTTT.

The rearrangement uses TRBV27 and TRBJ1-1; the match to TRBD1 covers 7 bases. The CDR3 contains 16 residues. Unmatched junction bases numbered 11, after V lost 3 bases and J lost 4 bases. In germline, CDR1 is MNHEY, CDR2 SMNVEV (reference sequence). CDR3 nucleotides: TGTGCCAGCAGTTTCATGGTGGAGGGGGCAAGCACTGAAGCTTTCTTT. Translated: CASSFMVEGASTEAFF.

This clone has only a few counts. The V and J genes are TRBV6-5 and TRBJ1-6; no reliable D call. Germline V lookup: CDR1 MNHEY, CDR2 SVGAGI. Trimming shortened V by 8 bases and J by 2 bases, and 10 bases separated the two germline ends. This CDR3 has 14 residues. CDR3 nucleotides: TGTGCCAGCTCCTCGGGTCCCTATAATTCACCCCTCCACTTT. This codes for CASSSGPYNSPLHF.

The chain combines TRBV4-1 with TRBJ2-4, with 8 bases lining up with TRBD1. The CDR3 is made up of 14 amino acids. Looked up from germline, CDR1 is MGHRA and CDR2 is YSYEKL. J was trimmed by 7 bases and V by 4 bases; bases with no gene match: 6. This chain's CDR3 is CASSPRTGYNIQYF. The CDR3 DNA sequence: TGCGCCAGCAGCCCCCGGACAGGGTATAACATTCAGTACTTC.

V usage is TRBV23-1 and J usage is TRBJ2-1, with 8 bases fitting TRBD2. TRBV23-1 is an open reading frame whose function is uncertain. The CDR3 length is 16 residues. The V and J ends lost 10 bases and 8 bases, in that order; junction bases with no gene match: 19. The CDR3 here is CAKHSLAGFGDDEQFF. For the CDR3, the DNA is TGCGCCAAACACTCATTAGCGGGATTTGGGGACGATGAGCAGTTCTTC.

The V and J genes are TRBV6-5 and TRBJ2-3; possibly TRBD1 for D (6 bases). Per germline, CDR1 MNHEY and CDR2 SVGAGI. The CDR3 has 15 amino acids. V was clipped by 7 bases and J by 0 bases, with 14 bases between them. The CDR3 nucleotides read TGTGCCAGCACCCTAGGGGGTCATAGCACAGATACGCAGTATTTT. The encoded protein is CASTLGGHSTDTQYF.

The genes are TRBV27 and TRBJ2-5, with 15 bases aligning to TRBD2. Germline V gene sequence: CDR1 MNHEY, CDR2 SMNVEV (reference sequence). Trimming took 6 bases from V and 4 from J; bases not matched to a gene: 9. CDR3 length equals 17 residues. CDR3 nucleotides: TGTGCCAGCAGCCTTGGGACTAGCGGGAGGAGGGCAGAGACCCAGTACTTC. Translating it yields CASSLGTSGRRAETQYF.

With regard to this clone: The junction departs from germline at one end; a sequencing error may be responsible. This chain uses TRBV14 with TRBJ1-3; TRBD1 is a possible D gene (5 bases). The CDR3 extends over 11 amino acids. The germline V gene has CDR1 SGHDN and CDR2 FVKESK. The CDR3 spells CASSPTGLPSF. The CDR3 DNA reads TGTGCCAGCAGCCCTACAGGACTCCCGAGTTTT.

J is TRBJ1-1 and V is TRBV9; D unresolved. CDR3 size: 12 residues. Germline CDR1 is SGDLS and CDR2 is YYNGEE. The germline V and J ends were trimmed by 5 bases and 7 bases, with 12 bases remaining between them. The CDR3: CASSLYDGEAFF. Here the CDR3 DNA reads TGTGCCAGCAGTCTTTACGACGGTGAAGCTTTCTTT.

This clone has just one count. DNA of the CDR3: TGTGCCAGCAGTGAGGTAGTTAATCAGCCCCAGCATTTT. Its protein product is CASSEVVNQPQHF. This sequence joins TRBV2 and TRBJ1-5; D ambiguous. CDR1 SNHLY and CDR2 FYNNEI come from the germline V gene. Trimming took 3 bases from V and 4 from J, leaving 7 bases between them. The CDR3 loop spans 13 amino acids.

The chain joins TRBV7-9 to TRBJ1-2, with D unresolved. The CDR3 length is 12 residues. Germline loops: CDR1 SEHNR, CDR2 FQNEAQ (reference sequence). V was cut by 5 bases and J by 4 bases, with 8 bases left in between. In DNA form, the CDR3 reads TGTGCCAGCAGCGAGACAACCTATGGCTACACCTTC. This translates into CASSETTYGYTF. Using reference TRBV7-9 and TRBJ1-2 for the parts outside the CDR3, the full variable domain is DTGVSQNPRHKITKRGQNVTFRCDPISEHNRLYWYRQTLGQGPEFLTYFQNEAQLEKSRLLSDRFSAERPKGSFSTLEIQRTEQGDSAMYLCASSETTYGYTFGSGTRLTVV.

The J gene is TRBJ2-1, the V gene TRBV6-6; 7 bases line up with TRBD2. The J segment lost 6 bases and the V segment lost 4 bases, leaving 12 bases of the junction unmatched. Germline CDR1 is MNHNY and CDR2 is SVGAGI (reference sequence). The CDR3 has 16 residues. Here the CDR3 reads CASSSRGVTYPNEQFF. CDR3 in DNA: TGTGCCAGCAGTTCCCGGGGGGTGACATACCCCAATGAGCAGTTCTTC.

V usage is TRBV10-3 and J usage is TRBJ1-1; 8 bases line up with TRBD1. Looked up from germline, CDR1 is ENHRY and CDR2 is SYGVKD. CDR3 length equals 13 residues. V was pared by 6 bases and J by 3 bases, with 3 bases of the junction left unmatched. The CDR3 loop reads CAISLTGDTEAFF. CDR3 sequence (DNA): TGTGCCATCAGCTTGACAGGGGACACTGAAGCTTTCTTT.

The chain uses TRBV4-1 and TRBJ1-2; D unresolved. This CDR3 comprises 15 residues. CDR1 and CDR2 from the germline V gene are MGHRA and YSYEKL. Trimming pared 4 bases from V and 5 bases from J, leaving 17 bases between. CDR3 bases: TGCGCCAGCAGCCCCGCCGGGAGGCGAGGATATGGCTACACCTTC. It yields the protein CASSPAGRRGYGYTF.

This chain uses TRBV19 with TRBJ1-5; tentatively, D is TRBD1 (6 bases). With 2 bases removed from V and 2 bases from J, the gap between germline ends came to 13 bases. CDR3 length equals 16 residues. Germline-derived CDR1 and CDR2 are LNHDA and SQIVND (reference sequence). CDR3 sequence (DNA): TGTGCCAGTAGTATATTGCAGGGGTCTCGCAATCAGCCCCAGCATTTT. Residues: CASSILQGSRNQPQHF.